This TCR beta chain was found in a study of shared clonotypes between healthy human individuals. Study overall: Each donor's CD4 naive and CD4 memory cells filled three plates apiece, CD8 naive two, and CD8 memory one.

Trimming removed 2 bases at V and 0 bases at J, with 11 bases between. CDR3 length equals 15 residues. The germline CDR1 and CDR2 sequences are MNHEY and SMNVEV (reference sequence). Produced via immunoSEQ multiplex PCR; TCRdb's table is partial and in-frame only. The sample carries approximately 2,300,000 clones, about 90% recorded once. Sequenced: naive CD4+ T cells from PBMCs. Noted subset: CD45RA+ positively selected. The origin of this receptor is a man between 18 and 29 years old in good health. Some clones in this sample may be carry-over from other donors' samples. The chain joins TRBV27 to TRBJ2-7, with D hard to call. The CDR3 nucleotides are TGTGCCAGCAGTTTAAATCCTCGCAGCTCCTACGAGCAGTACTTC. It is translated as CASSLNPRSSYEQYF.